One TCR beta chain is described in this entry. What it binds is unknown. This sample is part of a study of T cell responses to AZD1222 COVID-19 vaccine. Study-wide points: The peak T cell response came first, and repertoires were sampled only after it. Clonal diversity was possibly underestimated, and white British individuals and females predominated among donors.

The protocol was immunoSEQ multiplex PCR, while the TCRdb copy is restricted to in-frame clones and leaves out a portion. This table has over 100,000 clones, about 82% appearing once. Germline V gene lookup returns CDR1 SGHRS and CDR2 YFSETQ. There are 14 residues in the CDR3. V lost 4 bases and J lost 8; bases outside the gene matches: 11. The clonotype was recovered from an adult who received the MenACWY meningococcal vaccine as a control. The sample consisted of peripheral blood, taken 28 days after the second dose of the MenACWY control vaccine. The chain is built from TRBV5-1 and TRBJ1-2; 7 bases line up with TRBD1. For the CDR3, the DNA is TGCGCCAGCAGCCAACAGGGGCCCACACCGGGCTACACCTTC. Protein: CASSQQGPTPGYTF. Filled out from reference TRBV5-1 and TRBJ1-2, the complete variable domain reads KAGVTQTPRYLIKTRGQQVTLSCSPISGHRSVSWYQQTPGQGLQFLFEYFSETQRNKGNFPGRFSGRQFSNSRSEMNVSTLELGDSALYLCASSQQGPTPGYTFGSGTRLTVV.